This T cell receptor beta chain is drawn from a study of type 1 regulatory T cells. Study summary: An in vitro protocol generated T-allo10, a Tr1-enriched, alloantigen-specific CD4 T cell product.

MiXCR, run by TCRdb on the reads, gives a single entry per CDR3 protein. The repertoire has about 60,000 distinct CDR3 sequences, roughly half of them found once; the top ten carry 2% to 2.5%. Trimming shortened V by 6 bases and J by 5 bases, and 16 bases separated the two germline ends. The CDR3 has 15 amino acids. Germline CDR1 and CDR2: KGHSH and LQKENI. About this clonotype itself: No antigen is known for it.

Study observations and caveats: Compared with non-type 1 regulatory T cells, type 1 regulatory T cells showed a more restricted TCR repertoire.

The rearrangement links TRBV18 to TRBJ1-4, with a possible D match to TRBD1 (6 bases). Sequencing was carried out using cultured non-Tr1 T cells, either the whole culture or a sorted T cell fraction (not recorded which). The TCR sequence derives from a human donor in good health. CDR3 sequence reads: CASSLKTGGNEKLFF. The CDR3 coding sequence is TGTGCCAGCTCGCTCAAGACAGGAGGCAATGAAAAACTGTTTTTT.